This is a list of T cell receptor beta chains from one sample in a study of cytomegalovirus exposure and HLA in healthy donors. Produced via immunoSEQ multiplex PCR; TCRdb's table is partial and in-frame only. Among about 190,000 clones listed, about 89% were seen once. Input material: PBMCs. The receptors were gathered from a man aged 25 to 40 in good health and CMV-seronegative. CDR3s include the opening cysteine and the closing phenylalanine or tryptophan. A D gene is named only where the DNA matches it firmly. Rows give clone size only sometimes, using once, few, many, or a class for an expanded clone.

D,size,length,J,V,CDR3,DNA
NA,NA,13,TRBJ2-7,TRBV11-2,CASSLEEALVQYF,TGTGCCAGCAGCTTAGAGGAAGCCCTAGTGCAGTACTTC
NA,NA,12,TRBJ2-1,TRBV10-1,CASSDSGNEQFF,TGCGCCAGCAGTGACTCCGGCAATGAGCAGTTCTTC
TRBD1,NA,14,TRBJ1-4,TRBV28,CASSFPGTGQKLFF,TGTGCCAGCAGTTTCCCCGGGACAGGGCAAAAACTGTTTTTT
TRBD1,NA,14,TRBJ2-4,TRBV6-6,CASSSTGTGNSQYF,TGTGCCAGCAGTTCAACCGGGACAGGAAACAGTCAGTACTTC
NA,NA,11,TRBJ2-7,TRBV11-2,CASSLVFEQYF,TGTGCCAGCAGCTTAGTTTTCGAGCAGTACTTC
NA,few,11,TRBJ1-5,TRBV6-5,CASGRGQPQHF,TGTGCCAGCGGTCGCGGGCAGCCCCAGCATTTT
NA,NA,14,TRBJ2-1,TRBV28,CASIGRGPYNEQFF,TGTGCCAGCATTGGGCGAGGGCCCTACAATGAGCAGTTCTTC
TRBD1,NA,17,TRBJ2-2,TRBV19,CASSIRQGANGAGELFF,TGTGCCAGTAGTATTCGGCAGGGGGCGAATGGGGCCGGGGAGCTGTTTTTT
NA,once,16,TRBJ1-4,TRBV14,CASRWGVVATNEKLFF,TGTGCCAGCAGGTGGGGGGTGGTGGCAACTAATGAAAAACTGTTTTTT
NA,few,17,TRBJ1-3,TRBV4-2,CASSQGGWGGTGNTIYF,TGTGCCAGCAGCCAAGGGGGCTGGGGGGGAACTGGAAACACCATATATTTT
NA,NA,14,TRBJ1-2,TRBV6-6,CASRKQGNDYGYTF,TGTGCCAGCAGGAAACAGGGTAATGACTATGGCTACACCTTC
NA,NA,15,TRBJ1-3,TRBV7-9,CASSPWARLGNTIYF,TGTGCCAGCAGCCCCTGGGCGCGATTAGGAAACACCATATATTTT
NA,few,18,TRBJ2-2,TRBV15,CATSRDLLTNTNTGELFF,TGTGCCACCAGCAGAGATCTCCTGACAAATACGAACACCGGGGAGCTGTTTTTT
NA,NA,15,TRBJ1-6,TRBV2,CASTKETVNNSPLHF,TGTGCCAGCACCAAGGAGACAGTAAATAATTCACCCCTCCACTTT
NA,NA,14,TRBJ2-5,TRBV6-5,CASRRGALGETQYF,TGTGCCAGCAGGCGGGGCGCCTTGGGGGAGACCCAGTACTTC
NA,NA,12,TRBJ1-2,TRBV7-2,CASSLRTDGYTF,TGTGCCAGCAGCTTGCGGACAGATGGCTACACCTTC